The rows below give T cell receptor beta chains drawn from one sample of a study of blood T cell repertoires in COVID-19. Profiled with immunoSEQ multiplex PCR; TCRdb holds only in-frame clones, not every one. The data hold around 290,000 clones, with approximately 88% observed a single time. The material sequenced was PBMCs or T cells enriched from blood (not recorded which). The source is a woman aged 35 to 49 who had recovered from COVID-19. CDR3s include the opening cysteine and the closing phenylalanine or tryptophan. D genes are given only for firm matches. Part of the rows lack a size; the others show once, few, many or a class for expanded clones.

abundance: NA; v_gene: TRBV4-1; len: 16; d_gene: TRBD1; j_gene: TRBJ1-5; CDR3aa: CASSQIRGPSNQPQHF; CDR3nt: TGCGCCAGCAGCCAAATTAGGGGGCCGAGCAATCAGCCCCAGCATTTT
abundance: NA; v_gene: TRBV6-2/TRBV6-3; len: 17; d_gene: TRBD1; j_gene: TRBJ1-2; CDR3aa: CASSRGQGVYPSYGYTF; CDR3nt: TGTGCCAGCAGTCGTGGACAGGGGGTTTACCCTTCCTATGGCTACACCTTC
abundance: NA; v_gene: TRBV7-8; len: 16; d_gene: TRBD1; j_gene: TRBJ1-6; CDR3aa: CASSKTGGRGNSPLHF; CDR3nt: TGTGCCAGCAGCAAGACAGGGGGCCGCGGCAATTCACCCCTCCACTTT
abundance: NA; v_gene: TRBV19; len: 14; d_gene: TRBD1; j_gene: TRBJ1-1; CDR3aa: CASSATGVLAEAFF; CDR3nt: TGTGCCAGTAGCGCCACAGGGGTATTGGCTGAAGCTTTCTTT
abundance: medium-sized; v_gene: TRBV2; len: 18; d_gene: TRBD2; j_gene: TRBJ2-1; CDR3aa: CASSAVAGGTSSYNEQFF; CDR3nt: TGTGCCAGCAGTGCGGTAGCGGGAGGCACGAGCTCCTACAATGAGCAGTTCTTC
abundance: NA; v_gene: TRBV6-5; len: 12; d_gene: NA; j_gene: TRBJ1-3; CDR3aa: CATRTAGNTIYF; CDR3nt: TGTGCCACCCGGACAGCTGGAAACACCATATATTTT
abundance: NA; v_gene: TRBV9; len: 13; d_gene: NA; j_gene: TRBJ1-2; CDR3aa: CASSVRVSYGYTF; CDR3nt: TGTGCCAGCAGCGTTCGAGTAAGCTATGGCTACACCTTC
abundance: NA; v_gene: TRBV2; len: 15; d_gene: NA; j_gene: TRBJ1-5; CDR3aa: CASRAQGGGGQPQHF; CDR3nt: TGTGCCAGCAGGGCCCAGGGAGGGGGAGGTCAGCCCCAGCATTTT
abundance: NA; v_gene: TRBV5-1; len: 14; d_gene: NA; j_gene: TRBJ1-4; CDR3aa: CASSPQTGEEKLFF; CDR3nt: TGCGCCAGCAGCCCCCAGACAGGTGAAGAAAAACTGTTTTTT
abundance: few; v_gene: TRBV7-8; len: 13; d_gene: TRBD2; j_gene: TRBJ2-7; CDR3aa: CASSLRDYYEQYF; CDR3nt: TGTGCCAGCAGCTTACGGGACTACTACGAGCAGTACTTC
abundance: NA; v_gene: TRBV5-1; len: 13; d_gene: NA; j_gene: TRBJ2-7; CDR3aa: CASSFRQNYEQYF; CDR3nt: TGCGCCAGCAGCTTCCGACAGAACTACGAGCAGTACTTC
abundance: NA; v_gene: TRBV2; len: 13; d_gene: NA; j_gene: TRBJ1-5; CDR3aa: CASFGPGRSAQHF; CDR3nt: TGTGCCAGCTTTGGTCCAGGCCGTTCGGCCCAGCATTTT
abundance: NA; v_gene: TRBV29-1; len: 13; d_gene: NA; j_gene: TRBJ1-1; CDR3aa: CSVGAGRNTEAFF; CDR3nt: TGCAGCGTTGGGGCGGGGAGAAACACTGAAGCTTTCTTT
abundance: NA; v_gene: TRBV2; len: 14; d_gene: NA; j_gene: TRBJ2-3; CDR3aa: CASRDSIASDTQYF; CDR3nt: TGTGCCAGCAGAGATTCCATAGCGTCCGATACGCAGTATTTT
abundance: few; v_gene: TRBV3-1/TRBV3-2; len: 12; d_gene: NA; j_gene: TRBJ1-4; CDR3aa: CASSQGGMRLFF; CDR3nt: TGTGCCAGCAGCCAGGGGGGAATGAGACTGTTTTTT
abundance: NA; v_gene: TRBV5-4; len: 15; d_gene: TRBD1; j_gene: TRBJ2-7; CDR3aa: CASSLSGTGGYEQYF; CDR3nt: TGTGCCAGCAGCTTATCCGGGACAGGAGGCTACGAGCAGTACTTC
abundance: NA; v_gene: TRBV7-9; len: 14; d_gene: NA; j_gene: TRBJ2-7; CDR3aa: CASSQSGGPWEQYF; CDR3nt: TGTGCCAGCAGCCAGAGTGGCGGTCCCTGGGAGCAGTACTTC
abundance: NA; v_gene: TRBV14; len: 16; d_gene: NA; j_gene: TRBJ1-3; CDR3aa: CASSQIPGLAGNTIYF; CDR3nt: TGTGCCAGCAGCCAAATCCCAGGGTTGGCTGGAAACACCATATATTTT
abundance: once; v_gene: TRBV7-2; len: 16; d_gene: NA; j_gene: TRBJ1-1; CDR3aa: CASSFYTGPMNTEAFF; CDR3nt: TGTGCCAGCAGCTTTTATACAGGCCCAATGAACACTGAAGCTTTCTTT
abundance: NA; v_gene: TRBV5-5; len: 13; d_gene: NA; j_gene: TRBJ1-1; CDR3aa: CASSLVPGTEAFF; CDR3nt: TGTGCCAGCAGCTTGGTACCAGGAACTGAAGCTTTCTTT
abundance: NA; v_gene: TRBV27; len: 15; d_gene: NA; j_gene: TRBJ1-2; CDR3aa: CASSLRAAANYGYTF; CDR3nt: TGTGCCAGCAGTTTGAGGGCAGCAGCTAACTATGGCTACACCTTC
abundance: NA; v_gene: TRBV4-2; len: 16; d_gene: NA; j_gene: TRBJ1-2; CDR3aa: CASSQERQGTIYGYTF; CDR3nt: TGTGCCAGCAGCCAAGAAAGACAAGGGACTATATATGGCTACACCTTC
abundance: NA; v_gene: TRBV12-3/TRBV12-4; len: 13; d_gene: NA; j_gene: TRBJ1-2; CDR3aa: CASSLEQSYGYTF; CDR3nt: TGTGCCAGCAGTTTAGAACAGTCATATGGCTACACCTTC
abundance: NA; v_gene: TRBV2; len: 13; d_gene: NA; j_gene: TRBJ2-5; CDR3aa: CASSGQRQETQYF; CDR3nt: TGTGCCAGCAGCGGACAGCGCCAAGAGACCCAGTACTTC
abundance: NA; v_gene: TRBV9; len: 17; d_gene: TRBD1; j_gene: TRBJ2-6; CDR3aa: CASSLGTGSSGANVLTF; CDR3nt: TGTGCCAGCAGCTTAGGGACAGGTTCATCCGGGGCCAACGTCCTGACTTTC
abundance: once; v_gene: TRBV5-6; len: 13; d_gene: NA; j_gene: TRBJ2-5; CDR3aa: CASSLEGSETQYF; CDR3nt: TGTGCCAGCAGCTTGGAAGGTAGCGAGACCCAGTACTTC
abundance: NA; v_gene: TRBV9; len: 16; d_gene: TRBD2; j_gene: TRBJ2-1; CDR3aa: CASSVLGLAGNNEQFF; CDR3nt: TGTGCCAGCAGCGTACTGGGACTAGCAGGGAACAATGAGCAGTTCTTC
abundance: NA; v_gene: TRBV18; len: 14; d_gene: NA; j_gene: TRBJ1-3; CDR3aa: CASSPQDTGNTIYF; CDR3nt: TGTGCCAGCTCACCCCAGGACACTGGAAACACCATATATTTT
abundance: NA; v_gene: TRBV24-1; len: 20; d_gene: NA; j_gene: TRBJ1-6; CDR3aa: CATSDWSNRVPPSYNSPLHF; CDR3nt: TGTGCCACCAGTGATTGGAGCAACCGGGTACCACCCTCCTATAATTCACCCCTCCACTTT
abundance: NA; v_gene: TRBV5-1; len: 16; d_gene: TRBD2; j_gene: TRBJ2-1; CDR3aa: CASSPFSGGAHNEQFF; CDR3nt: TGCGCCAGCAGCCCCTTTAGCGGGGGGGCCCACAATGAGCAGTTCTTC
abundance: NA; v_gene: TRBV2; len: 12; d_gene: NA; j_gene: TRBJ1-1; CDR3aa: CASSTQGAEAFF; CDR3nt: TGTGCCAGCAGTACACAGGGCGCTGAAGCTTTCTTT
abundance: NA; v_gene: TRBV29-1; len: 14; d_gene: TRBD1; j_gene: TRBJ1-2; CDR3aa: CSVDRSGQGAGYTF; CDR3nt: TGCAGCGTTGATCGGTCTGGGCAGGGGGCTGGCTACACCTTC
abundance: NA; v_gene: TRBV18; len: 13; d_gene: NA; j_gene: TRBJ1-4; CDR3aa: CASSPQRGEKLFF; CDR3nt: TGTGCCAGCTCACCACAACGCGGCGAAAAACTGTTTTTT
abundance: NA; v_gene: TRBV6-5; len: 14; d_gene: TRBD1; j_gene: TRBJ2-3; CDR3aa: CASSRDRVGDTQYF; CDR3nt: TGTGCCAGCAGCCGGGACAGGGTAGGCGATACGCAGTATTTT
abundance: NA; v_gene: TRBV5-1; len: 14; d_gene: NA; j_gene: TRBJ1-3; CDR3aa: CASSLSGWGNTIYF; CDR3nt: TGCGCCAGCAGCTTATCGGGTTGGGGAAACACCATATATTTT
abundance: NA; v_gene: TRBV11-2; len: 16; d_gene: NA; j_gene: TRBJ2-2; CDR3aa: CASSFNWGRSNGELFF; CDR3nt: TGTGCCAGCAGCTTCAATTGGGGCCGGAGTAACGGGGAGCTGTTTTTT
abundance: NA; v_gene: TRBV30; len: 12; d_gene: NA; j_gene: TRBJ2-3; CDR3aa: CARKGGTDTQYF; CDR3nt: TGTGCTAGGAAGGGGGGCACAGATACGCAGTATTTT
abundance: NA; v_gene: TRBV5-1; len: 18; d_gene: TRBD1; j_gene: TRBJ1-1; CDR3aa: CASSLTSRDRGLGTEAFF; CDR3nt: TGCGCCAGCAGCCTAACGTCCCGGGACAGGGGGCTGGGCACTGAAGCTTTCTTT
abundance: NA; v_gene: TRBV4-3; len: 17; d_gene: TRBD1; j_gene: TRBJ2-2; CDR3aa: CASSHEPGQGDTGELFF; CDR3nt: TGCGCCAGCAGCCATGAACCGGGACAGGGGGACACCGGGGAGCTGTTTTTT
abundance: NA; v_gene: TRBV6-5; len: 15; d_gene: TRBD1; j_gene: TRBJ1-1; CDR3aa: CASSTQGAGNTEAFF; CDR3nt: TGTGCCAGCAGTACGCAGGGGGCGGGGAACACTGAAGCTTTCTTT
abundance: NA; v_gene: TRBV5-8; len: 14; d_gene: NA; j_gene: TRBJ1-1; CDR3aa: CASSLEQGHTEAFF; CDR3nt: TGTGCCAGCAGCTTGGAACAGGGACACACTGAAGCTTTCTTT
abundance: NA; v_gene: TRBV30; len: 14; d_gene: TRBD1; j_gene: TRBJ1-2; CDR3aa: CALRLQGKADGYTF; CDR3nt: TGTGCCTTACGATTACAGGGGAAGGCGGATGGCTACACCTTC
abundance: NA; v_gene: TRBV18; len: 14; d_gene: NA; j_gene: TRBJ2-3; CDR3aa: CATTAETSTDTQYF; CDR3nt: TGTGCCACCACGGCGGAGACTAGCACAGATACGCAGTATTTT
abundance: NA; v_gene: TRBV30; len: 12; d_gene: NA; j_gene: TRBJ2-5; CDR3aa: CAWSPVQETQYF; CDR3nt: TGTGCCTGGAGTCCCGTTCAAGAGACCCAGTACTTC
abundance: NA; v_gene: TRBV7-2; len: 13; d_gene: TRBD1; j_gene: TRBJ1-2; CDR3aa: CASSLETGNGYTF; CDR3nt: TGTGCCAGCAGCTTAGAGACAGGGAATGGCTACACCTTC
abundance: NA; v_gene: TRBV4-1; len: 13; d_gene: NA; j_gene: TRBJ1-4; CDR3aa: CASSQDQGEKLFF; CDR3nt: TGCGCCAGCAGCCAAGATCAGGGTGAAAAACTGTTTTTT
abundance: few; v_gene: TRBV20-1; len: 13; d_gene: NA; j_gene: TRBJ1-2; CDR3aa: CSASAGANYGYTF; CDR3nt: TGCAGTGCTAGTGCAGGGGCTAACTATGGCTACACCTTC
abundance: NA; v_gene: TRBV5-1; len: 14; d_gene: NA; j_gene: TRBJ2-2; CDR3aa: CASSSQGRTGELFF; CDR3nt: TGCGCCAGCAGCTCACAGGGTAGGACCGGGGAGCTGTTTTTT